The 9 T cell receptor beta chains presented below share a single source sample, sequenced in a study of blood T cell repertoires in COVID-19. Using immunoSEQ multiplex PCR, the repertoire was profiled, and TCRdb retains in-frame clones only, with some absent. Of under 250,000 clones listed, around nine tenths were seen once; the top ten hold 1.5% to 2%. The sequenced sample was peripheral blood. Receptors originate from a woman aged 60-75 years who had recovered from COVID-19.

The chain has TRBV29-1 and TRBJ1-1; 9 bases fit TRBD1. Germline CDR1 SQVTM, CDR2 ANQGSEA. The CDR3 runs 15 residues. V lost 4 bases to trimming and J lost 5 bases; unmatched junction nucleotides: 11. DNA for the CDR3: TGCAGCGTTGTCCCGGGACAGGGAACGTGGACTGAAGCTTTCTTT. It encodes CSVVPGQGTWTEAFF.

V and J are TRBV27 and TRBJ2-7, with TRBD1 identical over 7 bases. Germline loops: CDR1 MNHEY, CDR2 SMNVEV (reference sequence). The CDR3 is 14 residues long. V gave up 5 bases and J gave up 3 bases; unmatched junction bases: 7. The CDR3 nucleotides read TGTGCCAGCAGTCGGGACAGCGGTTTCTACGAGCAGTACTTC. Translation: CASSRDSGFYEQYF.

This clone was seen a single time. The chain couples TRBV5-4 to TRBJ2-3; perhaps TRBD1 as D (6 bases). CDR1 is SGHNT, CDR2 YYREEE, per germline (reference sequence). The CDR3 has 13 residues. With 3 bases removed from V and 8 bases from J, the gap between germline ends came to 13 bases. The CDR3 sequence: CASSSIQGLTQYF. In DNA, the CDR3 is TGTGCCAGCAGCTCAATACAGGGCCTTACGCAGTATTTT. Full variable domain (rest looked up from reference TRBV5-4 and TRBJ2-3): ETGVTQSPTHLIKTRGQQVTLRCSSQSGHNTVSWYQQALGQGPQFIFQYYREEENGRGNFPPRFSGLQFPNYSSELNVNALELDDSALYLCASSSIQGLTQYFGPGTRLTVL.

Only one count was recorded for this clone. J is TRBJ2-5 and V is TRBV7-2, with a weak D call TRBD2 (6 bases). The CDR3 totals 17 residues. Germline CDR1 SGHTA, CDR2 FQGNSA. V was trimmed by 0 bases and J by 7 bases, leaving 21 bases between them. The CDR3 spells CASSLAPPSAGKATQYF. The CDR3 nucleotides are TGTGCCAGCAGCTTAGCCCCGCCTAGCGCGGGCAAGGCGACCCAGTACTTC.

A remark on this clone: A junction boundary mismatches the germline segment, possibly from a read error. V usage is TRBV2 and J usage is TRBJ2-3; D might be TRBD1 (5 bases). CDR3 size: 15 residues. Germline assignment: CDR1 SNHLY and CDR2 FYNNEI. DNA of the CDR3: TGTGCCAGCAGCGAAGACAGACCTATCACAGATACGCAGTATTTT. This translates into CASSEDRPITDTQYF.

J is TRBJ1-1 and V is TRBV6-5; tentative D call: TRBD1 (5 bases). The germline V gene has CDR1 MNHEY and CDR2 SVGAGI. Between the trimmed V and J ends, which lost 4 bases and 0 bases, there was a span of 15 bases. This CDR3 spans 16 amino acids. The CDR3 nucleotides read TGTGCCAGCAGTTCCCCGACCCAGGGAATGAACACTGAAGCTTTCTTT. Its protein product is CASSSPTQGMNTEAFF.

This chain uses TRBV28 with TRBJ1-6; the D gene is possibly TRBD1 (6 bases). This CDR3 has 14 amino acids. The V gene's germline CDR1 is MDHEN and CDR2 SYDVKM. Trimming removed 6 bases from V and 7 bases from J, with 13 bases in between. Written as DNA, the CDR3 is TGTGCCAGCAGGTGGCAGGGGACGAATTCACCCCTCCACTTT. As protein: CASRWQGTNSPLHF.

This clone appeared a few times. The chain links TRBV3-1 (or the pseudogene TRBV3-2) to TRBJ2-1; 9 bases map to TRBD1. Germline assignment: CDR1 LGHDT and CDR2 YNNKEL (reference sequence). The CDR3 is 15 residues long. V lost 4 bases, J lost 3 bases, and 4 bases stayed unmatched. This chain's CDR3 is CASSLWDRVYNEQFF. CDR3 DNA sequence: TGTGCCAGCAGCCTCTGGGACAGGGTCTACAATGAGCAGTTCTTC.

V gene TRBV7-8 combines with J gene TRBJ2-5; 8 bases agree with TRBD1. This CDR3 contains 15 residues. J was trimmed by 2 bases and V by 3 bases; bases with no gene match: 5. CDR1 is SGHVS, CDR2 FQNEAQ, per germline. In DNA form, the CDR3 reads TGTGCCAGCAGCTTCTTACAGGGGGTACAAGAGACCCAGTACTTC. It encodes CASSFLQGVQETQYF.